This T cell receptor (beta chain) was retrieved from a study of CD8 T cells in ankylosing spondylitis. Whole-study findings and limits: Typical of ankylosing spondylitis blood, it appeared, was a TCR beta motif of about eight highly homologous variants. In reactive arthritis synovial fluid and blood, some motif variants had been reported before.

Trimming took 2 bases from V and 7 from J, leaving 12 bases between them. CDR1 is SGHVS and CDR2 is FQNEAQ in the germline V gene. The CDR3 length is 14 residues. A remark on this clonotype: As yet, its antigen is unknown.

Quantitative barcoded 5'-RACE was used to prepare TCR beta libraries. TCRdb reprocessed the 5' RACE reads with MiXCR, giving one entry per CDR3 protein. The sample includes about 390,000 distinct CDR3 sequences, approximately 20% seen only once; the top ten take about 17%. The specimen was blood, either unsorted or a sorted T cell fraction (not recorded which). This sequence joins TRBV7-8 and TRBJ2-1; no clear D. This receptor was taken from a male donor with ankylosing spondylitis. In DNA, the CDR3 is TGTGCCAGCAGCTTAATGATTAGCTGGAATGAGCAGTTCTTC. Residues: CASSLMISWNEQFF.